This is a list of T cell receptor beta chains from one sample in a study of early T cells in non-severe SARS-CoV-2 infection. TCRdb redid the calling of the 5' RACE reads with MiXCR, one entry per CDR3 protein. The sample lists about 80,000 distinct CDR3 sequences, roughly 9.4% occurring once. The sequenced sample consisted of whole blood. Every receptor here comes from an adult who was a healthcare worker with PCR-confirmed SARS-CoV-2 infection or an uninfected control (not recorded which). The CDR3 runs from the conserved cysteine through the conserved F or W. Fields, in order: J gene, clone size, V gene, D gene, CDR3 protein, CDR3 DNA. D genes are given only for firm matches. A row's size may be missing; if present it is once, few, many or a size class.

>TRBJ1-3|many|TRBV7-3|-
CASSLDSGNTIYF
TGTGCCAGCAGCTTAGACTCTGGAAACACCATATATTTT
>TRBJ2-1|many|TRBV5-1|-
CASSPSVGGLEQFF
TGCGCCAGCAGTCCCTCCGTTGGGGGTTTAGAGCAGTTCTTC
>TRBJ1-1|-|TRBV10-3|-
CAISSETSDTEAFF
TGTGCCATCAGTTCCGAGACATCGGACACTGAAGCTTTCTTT
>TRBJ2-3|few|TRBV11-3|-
CASSLGLGLMSTDTQYF
TGTGCCAGCAGCTTAGGGCTGGGACTTATGTCCACAGATACGCAGTATTTT
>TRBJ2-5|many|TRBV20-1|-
CSASSQGGSLETQYF
TGCAGTGCTAGTTCCCAGGGGGGTAGTCTGGAGACCCAGTACTTC
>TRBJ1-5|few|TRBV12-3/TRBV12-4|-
CASSNQPLGSNQPQHF
TGTGCCAGCAGTAACCAACCCCTTGGAAGCAATCAGCCCCAGCATTTT
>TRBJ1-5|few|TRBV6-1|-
CASRGQSNQPQHF
TGTGCCAGCAGAGGACAGAGCAATCAGCCCCAGCATTTT
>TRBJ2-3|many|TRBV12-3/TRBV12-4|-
CASSQGPGGTDTQYF
TGTGCCAGCAGTCAGGGACCCGGCGGCACAGATACGCAGTATTTT
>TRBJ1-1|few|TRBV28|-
CASSFLGGRANTEAFF
TGTGCCAGCAGTTTCCTTGGGGGACGGGCGAACACTGAAGCTTTCTTT
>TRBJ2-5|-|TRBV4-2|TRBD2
CASSQVTVAGEGETQYF
TGTGCCAGCAGCCAAGTAACCGTTGCGGGGGAGGGAGAGACCCAGTACTTC
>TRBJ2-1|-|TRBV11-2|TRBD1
CASGDRKNEQFF
TGTGCCAGCGGGGACAGGAAAAATGAGCAGTTCTTC
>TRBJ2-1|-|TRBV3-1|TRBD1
CASSQNRGPTSYNEQFF
TGTGCCAGCAGCCAGAACAGGGGCCCTACCTCCTACAATGAGCAGTTCTTC
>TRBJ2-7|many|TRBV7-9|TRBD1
CASSLEAGQGRQYF
TGTGCCAGCAGCTTAGAAGCCGGACAGGGAAGGCAGTACTTC
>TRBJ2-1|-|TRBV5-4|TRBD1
CASSLGRTGSNEQFF
TGTGCCAGCAGCTTGGGTAGGACAGGGTCCAATGAGCAGTTCTTC
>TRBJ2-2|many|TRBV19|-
CASSTFTLTGELFF
TGTGCCAGTAGTACCTTTACCCTCACCGGGGAGCTGTTTTTT
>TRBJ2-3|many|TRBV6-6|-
CASSYSTGTDTQYF
TGTGCCAGCAGTTACTCGACAGGCACAGATACGCAGTATTTT
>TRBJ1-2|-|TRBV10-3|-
CAISESTANYGYTF
TGTGCCATCAGTGAGTCTACCGCTAACTATGGCTACACCTTC
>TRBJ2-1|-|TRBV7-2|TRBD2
CASSPTSGSGDEQFF
TGTGCCAGCAGCCCCACTAGCGGGAGCGGGGATGAGCAGTTCTTC
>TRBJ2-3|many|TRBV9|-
CASSPRGADTQYF
TGTGCCAGCAGCCCCCGTGGCGCAGATACGCAGTATTTT
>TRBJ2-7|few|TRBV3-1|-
CASSLEGRTSSYEQYF
TGTGCCAGCAGCCTAGAGGGACGGACGTCTTCCTACGAGCAGTACTTC
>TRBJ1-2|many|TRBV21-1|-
CASSVPGRCGYTF
TGTGCCAGCAGCGTCCCCGGGCGGTGTGGCTACACCTTC
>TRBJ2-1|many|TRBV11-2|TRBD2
CASSPVGQLGGNEQFF
TGTGCCAGCAGCCCAGTAGGCCAACTCGGGGGGAATGAGCAGTTCTTC
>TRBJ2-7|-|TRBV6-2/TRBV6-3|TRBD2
CASSYSGAGLYEQYF
TGTGCCAGCAGTTACTCAGGAGCGGGGCTCTACGAGCAGTACTTC
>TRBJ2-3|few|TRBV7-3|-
CASGWGDTQYF
TGTGCCAGCGGGTGGGGAGATACGCAGTATTTT
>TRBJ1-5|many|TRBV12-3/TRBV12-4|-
CASSLAGQPQHF
TGTGCCAGCAGTTTAGCCGGTCAGCCCCAGCATTTT
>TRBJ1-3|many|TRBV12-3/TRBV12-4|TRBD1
CASSSGQATGNTIYF
TGTGCCAGCAGCAGTGGACAGGCGACTGGAAACACCATATATTTT
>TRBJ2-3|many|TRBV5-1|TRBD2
CASSRSGKEEDTQYF
TGCGCCAGCAGCCGTAGCGGGAAGGAGGAAGATACGCAGTATTTT
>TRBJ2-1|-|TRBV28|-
CATKGLRGWDEQFF
TGTGCCACCAAGGGACTCCGGGGGTGGGATGAGCAGTTCTTC
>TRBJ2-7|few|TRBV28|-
CASSIGQYEQYF
TGTGCCAGCAGTATCGGACAGTACGAGCAGTACTTC
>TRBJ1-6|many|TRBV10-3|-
CAISESAGGGNSPLHF
TGTGCCATCAGTGAGTCAGCCGGGGGCGGGAATTCACCCCTCCACTTT
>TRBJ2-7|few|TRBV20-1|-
CSARVSGPYEQYF
TGCAGTGCTAGAGTCAGCGGACCCTACGAGCAGTACTTC